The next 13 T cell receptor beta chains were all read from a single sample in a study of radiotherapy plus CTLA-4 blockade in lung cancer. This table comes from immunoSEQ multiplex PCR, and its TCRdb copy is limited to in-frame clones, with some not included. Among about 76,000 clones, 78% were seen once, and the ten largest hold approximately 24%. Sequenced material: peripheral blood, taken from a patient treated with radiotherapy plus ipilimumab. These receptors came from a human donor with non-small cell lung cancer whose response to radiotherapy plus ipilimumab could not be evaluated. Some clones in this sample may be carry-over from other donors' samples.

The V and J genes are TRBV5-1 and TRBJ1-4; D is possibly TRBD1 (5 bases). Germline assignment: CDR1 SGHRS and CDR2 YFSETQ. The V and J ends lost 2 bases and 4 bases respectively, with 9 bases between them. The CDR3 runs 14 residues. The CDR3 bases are TGCGCCAGCAGCTTTAGTAGGGGTAATGAAAAACTGTTTTTT. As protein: CASSFSRGNEKLFF.

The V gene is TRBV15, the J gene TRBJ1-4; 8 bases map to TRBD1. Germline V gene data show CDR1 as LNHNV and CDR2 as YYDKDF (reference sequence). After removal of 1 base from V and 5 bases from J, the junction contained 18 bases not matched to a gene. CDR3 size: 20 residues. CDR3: CATSRVSWTGPTFINEKLFF. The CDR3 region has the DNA TGTGCCACCAGCAGAGTCTCTTGGACAGGGCCCACCTTCATCAATGAAAAACTGTTTTTT.

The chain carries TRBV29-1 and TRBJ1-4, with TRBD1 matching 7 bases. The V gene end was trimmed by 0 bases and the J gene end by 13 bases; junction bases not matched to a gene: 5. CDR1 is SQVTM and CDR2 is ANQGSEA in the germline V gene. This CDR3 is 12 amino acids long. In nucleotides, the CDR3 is TGCAGCGTTGAAGAACAGGGGCGCCGACTGTTTTTT. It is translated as CSVEEQGRRLFF.

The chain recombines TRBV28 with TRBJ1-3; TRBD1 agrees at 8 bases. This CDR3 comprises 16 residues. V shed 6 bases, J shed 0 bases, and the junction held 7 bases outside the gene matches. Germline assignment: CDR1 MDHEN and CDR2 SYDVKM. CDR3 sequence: CASSLDRGHSGNTIYF. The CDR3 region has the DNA TGTGCCAGCAGCCTAGACAGGGGCCACTCTGGAAACACCATATATTTT.

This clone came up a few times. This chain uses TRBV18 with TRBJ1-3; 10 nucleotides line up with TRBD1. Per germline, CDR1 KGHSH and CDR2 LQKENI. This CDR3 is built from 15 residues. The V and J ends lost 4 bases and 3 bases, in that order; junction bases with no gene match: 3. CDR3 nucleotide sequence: TGTGCCAGCTCACGCGGACAGGGGGATGGAAACACCATATATTTT. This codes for CASSRGQGDGNTIYF.

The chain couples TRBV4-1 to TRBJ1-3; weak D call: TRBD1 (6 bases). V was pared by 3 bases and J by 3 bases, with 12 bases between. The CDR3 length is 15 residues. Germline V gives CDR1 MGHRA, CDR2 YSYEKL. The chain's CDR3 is CASSQGWTDGNTIYF. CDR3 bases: TGCGCCAGCAGCCAGGGCTGGACAGATGGAAACACCATATATTTT.

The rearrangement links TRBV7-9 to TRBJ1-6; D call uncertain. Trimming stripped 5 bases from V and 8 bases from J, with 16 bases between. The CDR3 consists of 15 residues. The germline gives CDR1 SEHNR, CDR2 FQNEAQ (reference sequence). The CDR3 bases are TGTGCCAGCAGCCCTTCTGCGGGTGGGGATTCACCCCTCCACTTT. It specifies CASSPSAGGDSPLHF.

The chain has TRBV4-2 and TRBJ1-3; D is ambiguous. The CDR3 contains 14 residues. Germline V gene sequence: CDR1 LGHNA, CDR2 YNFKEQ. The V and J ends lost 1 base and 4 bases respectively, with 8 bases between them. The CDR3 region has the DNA TGTGCCAGCAGCCAAGGGCACCTCGGAAACACCATATATTTT. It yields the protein CASSQGHLGNTIYF.

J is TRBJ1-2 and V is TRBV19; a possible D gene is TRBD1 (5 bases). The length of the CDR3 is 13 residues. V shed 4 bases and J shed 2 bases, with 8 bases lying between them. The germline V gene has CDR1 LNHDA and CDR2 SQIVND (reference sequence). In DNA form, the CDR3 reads TGTGCCAGTAGTAGTTACAGGAACTATGGCTACACCTTC. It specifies CASSSYRNYGYTF.

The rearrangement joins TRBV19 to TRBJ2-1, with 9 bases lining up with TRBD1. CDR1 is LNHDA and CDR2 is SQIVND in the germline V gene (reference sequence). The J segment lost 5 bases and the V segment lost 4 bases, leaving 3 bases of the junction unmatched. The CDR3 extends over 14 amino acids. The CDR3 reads CASSRGTGNNEQFF. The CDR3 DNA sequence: TGTGCCAGTAGTAGAGGGACAGGGAACAATGAGCAGTTCTTC. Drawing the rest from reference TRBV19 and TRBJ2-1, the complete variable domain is DGGITQSPKYLFRKEGQNVTLSCEQNLNHDAMYWYRQDPGQGLRLIYYSQIVNDFQKGDIAEGYSVSREKKESFPLTVTSAQKNPTAFYLCASSRGTGNNEQFFGPGTRLTVL.

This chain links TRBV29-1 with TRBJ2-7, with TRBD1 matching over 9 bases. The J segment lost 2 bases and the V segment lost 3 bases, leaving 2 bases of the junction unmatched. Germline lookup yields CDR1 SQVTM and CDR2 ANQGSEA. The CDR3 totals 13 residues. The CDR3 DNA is TGCAGCGTTGAGGGACAGGGAGCCTACGAGCAGTACTTC. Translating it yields CSVEGQGAYEQYF.

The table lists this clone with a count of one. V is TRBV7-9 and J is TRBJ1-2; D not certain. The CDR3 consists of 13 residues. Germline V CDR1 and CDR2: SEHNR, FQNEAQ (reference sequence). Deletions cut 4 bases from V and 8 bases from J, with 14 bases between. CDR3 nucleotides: TGTGCCAGCAGCTCTGGGGTGGGAGACGGCTACACCTTC. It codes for CASSSGVGDGYTF.

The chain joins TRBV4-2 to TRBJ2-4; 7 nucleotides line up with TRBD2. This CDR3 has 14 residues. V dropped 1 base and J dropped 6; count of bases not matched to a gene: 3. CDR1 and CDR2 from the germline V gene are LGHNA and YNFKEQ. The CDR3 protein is CASSQAGGGNIQYF. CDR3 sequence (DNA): TGTGCCAGCAGCCAAGCGGGGGGTGGAAACATTCAGTACTTC.